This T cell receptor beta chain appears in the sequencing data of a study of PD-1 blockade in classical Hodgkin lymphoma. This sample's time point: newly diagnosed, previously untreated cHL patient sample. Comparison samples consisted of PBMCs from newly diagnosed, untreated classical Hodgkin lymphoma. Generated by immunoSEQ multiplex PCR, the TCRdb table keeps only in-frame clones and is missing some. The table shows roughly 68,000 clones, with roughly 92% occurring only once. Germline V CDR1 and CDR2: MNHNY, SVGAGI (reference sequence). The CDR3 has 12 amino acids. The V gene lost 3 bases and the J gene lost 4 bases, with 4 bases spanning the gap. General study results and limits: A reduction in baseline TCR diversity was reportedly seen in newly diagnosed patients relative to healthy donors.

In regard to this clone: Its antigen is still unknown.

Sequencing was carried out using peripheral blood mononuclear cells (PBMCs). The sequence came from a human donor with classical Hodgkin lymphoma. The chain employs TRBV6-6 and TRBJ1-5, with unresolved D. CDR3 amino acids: CASSYTNQPQHF. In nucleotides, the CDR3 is TGTGCCAGCAGTTATACTAATCAGCCCCAGCATTTT.